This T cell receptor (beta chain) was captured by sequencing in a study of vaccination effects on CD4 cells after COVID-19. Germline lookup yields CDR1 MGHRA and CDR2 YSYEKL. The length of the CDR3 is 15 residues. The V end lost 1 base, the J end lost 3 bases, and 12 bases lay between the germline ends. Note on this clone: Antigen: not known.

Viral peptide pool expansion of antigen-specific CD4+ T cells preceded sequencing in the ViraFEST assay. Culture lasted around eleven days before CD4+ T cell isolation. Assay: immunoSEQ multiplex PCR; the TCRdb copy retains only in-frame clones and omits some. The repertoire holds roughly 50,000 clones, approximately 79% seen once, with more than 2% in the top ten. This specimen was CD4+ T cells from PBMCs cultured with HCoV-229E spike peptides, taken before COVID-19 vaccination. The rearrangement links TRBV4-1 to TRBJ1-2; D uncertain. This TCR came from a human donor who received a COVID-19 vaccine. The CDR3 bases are TGCGCCAGCAGCCAAGGCGAGTCTCAACACTATGGCTACACCTTC. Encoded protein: CASSQGESQHYGYTF.